A selection of T cell receptor beta chains follows, all from one sample in a study of blood T cell repertoires in COVID-19. TCRdb keeps only in-frame clones here, not all; method: immunoSEQ multiplex PCR. The repertoire includes around 60,000 clones, 70% to 90% of them detected once, and 1% to 1.5% sits in the top ten. The specimen was peripheral blood. These receptors all stem from a woman aged 80 or over with acute or convalescent COVID-19. Each CDR3 is given with its conserved first and last residue. The order of the fields is CDR3 protein, CDR3 DNA, J gene, clone size, V gene, D gene. The D gene is left open where the match is weak. Rows give clone size only sometimes, using once, few, many, or a class for an expanded clone.

CDR3: CAWSFGQGGNQPQHF; DNA: TGTGCCTGGAGCTTTGGACAGGGGGGCAATCAGCCCCAGCATTTT; J: TRBJ1-5; size: NA; V: TRBV30; D: TRBD1
CDR3: CASSVIGVGAETQYF; DNA: TGTGCCAGCAGTGTCATCGGAGTGGGGGCAGAGACCCAGTACTTC; J: TRBJ2-5; size: NA; V: TRBV2; D: NA
CDR3: CASSGGRTGAPYEQYF; DNA: TGTGCCAGTAGTGGAGGGAGAACAGGGGCCCCCTACGAGCAGTACTTC; J: TRBJ2-7; size: NA; V: TRBV19; D: NA
CDR3: CASSPRGGISIYEQYF; DNA: TGTGCCAGCAGCCCCCGTGGGGGGATTTCTATCTACGAGCAGTACTTC; J: TRBJ2-7; size: NA; V: TRBV11-2; D: NA
CDR3: CASSFEGAGGYYEQFF; DNA: TGTGCCAGCAGCTTCGAAGGAGCGGGGGGGTATTATGAGCAGTTCTTC; J: TRBJ2-1; size: NA; V: TRBV7-3; D: TRBD2
CDR3: CASSPPLSPLHF; DNA: TGTGCCAGCAGCCCCCCACTCTCACCCCTCCACTTT; J: TRBJ1-6; size: NA; V: TRBV7-2; D: NA
CDR3: CASSLGQGLQETQYF; DNA: TGCGCCAGCAGCTTGGGTCAGGGATTGCAAGAGACCCAGTACTTC; J: TRBJ2-5; size: NA; V: TRBV5-1; D: NA
CDR3: CATSRLTQGEAFF; DNA: TGTGCCACCAGCAGACTTACCCAGGGAGAAGCTTTCTTT; J: TRBJ1-1; size: NA; V: TRBV15; D: NA
CDR3: CASSQKVAGMVRGYNSPLHF; DNA: TGCGCCAGCAGCCAAAAGGTGGCTGGAATGGTCAGGGGGTATAATTCACCCCTCCACTTT; J: TRBJ1-6; size: NA; V: TRBV4-1; D: TRBD1
CDR3: CASSQAAGLREQFF; DNA: TGTGCCAGCAGCCAAGCAGCGGGGCTCCGTGAGCAGTTCTTC; J: TRBJ2-1; size: NA; V: TRBV3-1/TRBV3-2; D: TRBD2
CDR3: CAWSVRRGGVWNSPLHF; DNA: TGTGCCTGGAGTGTCCGCAGGGGAGGGGTATGGAATTCACCCCTCCACTTT; J: TRBJ1-6; size: once; V: TRBV30; D: NA
CDR3: CASSETGFPDTQYF; DNA: TGTGCCAGCAGTGAGACAGGGTTCCCAGATACGCAGTATTTT; J: TRBJ2-3; size: NA; V: TRBV2; D: TRBD1
CDR3: CASSPNRGLYGYTF; DNA: TGTGCCAGCAGTCCTAACAGGGGGCTCTATGGCTACACCTTC; J: TRBJ1-2; size: NA; V: TRBV27; D: TRBD1
CDR3: CASSSTGIQETQYF; DNA: TGTGCCAGCAGCTCGACAGGGATCCAAGAGACCCAGTACTTC; J: TRBJ2-5; size: once; V: TRBV7-9; D: TRBD1
CDR3: CASSLYPQGEGGYTF; DNA: TGTGCCAGCAGCTTATATCCCCAGGGGGAAGGTGGCTACACCTTC; J: TRBJ1-2; size: NA; V: TRBV7-3; D: TRBD1
CDR3: CASSEVLLGDTQYF; DNA: TGTGCCAGCAGTGAAGTATTACTCGGAGATACGCAGTATTTT; J: TRBJ2-3; size: NA; V: TRBV6-1; D: NA
CDR3: CASTNMETQYF; DNA: TGTGCCAGCACCAACATGGAGACCCAGTACTTC; J: TRBJ2-5; size: NA; V: TRBV7-9; D: NA
CDR3: CASTTRTGGSGNTIYF; DNA: TGCGCCAGCACAACTCGGACAGGGGGAAGTGGAAACACCATATATTTT; J: TRBJ1-3; size: NA; V: TRBV23-1; D: TRBD1
CDR3: CASSLDRDSLFGGYTF; DNA: TGTGCCAGCAGTTTAGACCGGGACAGCCTTTTCGGGGGCTACACCTTC; J: TRBJ1-2; size: NA; V: TRBV28; D: TRBD1
CDR3: CATSPGLAGVMETQYF; DNA: TGTGCCACATCCCCCGGACTAGCGGGAGTGATGGAGACCCAGTACTTC; J: TRBJ2-5; size: NA; V: TRBV27; D: TRBD2
CDR3: CASSQDMVAGDEQFF; DNA: TGTGCCAGCAGCCAAGATATGGTAGCGGGAGATGAGCAGTTCTTC; J: TRBJ2-1; size: NA; V: TRBV3-1/TRBV3-2; D: TRBD2
CDR3: CAISITGENTGELFF; DNA: TGTGCCATCAGTATTACCGGGGAGAACACCGGGGAGCTGTTTTTT; J: TRBJ2-2; size: once; V: TRBV10-3; D: NA
CDR3: CASSLGRQANYGYTF; DNA: TGTGCCAGCAGCTTGGGCAGGCAAGCTAACTATGGCTACACCTTC; J: TRBJ1-2; size: NA; V: TRBV5-6; D: NA
CDR3: CASSPGDYSGNTIYF; DNA: TGTGCCAGCTCACCAGGCGACTACTCTGGAAACACCATATATTTT; J: TRBJ1-3; size: NA; V: TRBV18; D: NA
CDR3: CASRRLAGGGDTQYF; DNA: TGTGCCAGCAGACGACTAGCGGGAGGGGGGGATACGCAGTATTTT; J: TRBJ2-3; size: NA; V: TRBV2; D: TRBD2
CDR3: CASSPWTSYEQYF; DNA: TGTGCCAGCAGTCCTTGGACAAGCTACGAGCAGTACTTC; J: TRBJ2-7; size: NA; V: TRBV28; D: NA
CDR3: CASSYRQGAIYTEAFF; DNA: TGTGCCAGCAGTTATCGGCAGGGGGCAATTTACACTGAAGCTTTCTTT; J: TRBJ1-1; size: NA; V: TRBV6-2/TRBV6-3; D: TRBD1
CDR3: CSVGTGFRNTGELFF; DNA: TGCAGCGTGGGGACAGGGTTTCGTAACACCGGGGAGCTGTTTTTT; J: TRBJ2-2; size: NA; V: TRBV29-1; D: TRBD1
CDR3: CASRLRVDPRNEQFF; DNA: TGTGCCAGCAGGCTACGAGTAGATCCCAGGAATGAGCAGTTCTTC; J: TRBJ2-1; size: NA; V: TRBV7-2; D: NA
CDR3: CASSLDRGQPQHF; DNA: TGTGCCAGCAGCTTAGATCGGGGTCAGCCCCAGCATTTT; J: TRBJ1-5; size: NA; V: TRBV11-2; D: NA
CDR3: CASSFNRDTEAFF; DNA: TGTGCCAGCAGCTTCAACAGGGACACTGAAGCTTTCTTT; J: TRBJ1-1; size: NA; V: TRBV7-3; D: NA
CDR3: CASSSLGRGITDTQYF; DNA: TGTGCCAGCAGCTCCCTCGGCAGGGGAATCACAGATACGCAGTATTTT; J: TRBJ2-3; size: NA; V: TRBV7-9; D: NA
CDR3: CASSIGTSSSDEQFF; DNA: TGTGCCAGTAGTATAGGGACTAGCTCCAGCGATGAGCAGTTCTTC; J: TRBJ2-1; size: NA; V: TRBV19; D: TRBD2
CDR3: CASSGQGNTEAFF; DNA: TGTGCCAGCAGCGGACAGGGGAACACTGAAGCTTTCTTT; J: TRBJ1-1; size: NA; V: TRBV13; D: TRBD1
CDR3: CASSYTGGPQTQYF; DNA: TGTGCCAGCAGCTACACGGGGGGGCCCCAGACCCAGTACTTC; J: TRBJ2-5; size: NA; V: TRBV9; D: TRBD2
CDR3: CAWTRTGLAGDRELFF; DNA: TGTGCCTGGACCCGAACGGGGCTAGCGGGAGACCGGGAGCTGTTTTTT; J: TRBJ2-2; size: NA; V: TRBV30; D: TRBD2
CDR3: CASSGTRVSGDTQYF; DNA: TGTGCCAGCAGTGGGACCAGGGTCTCGGGAGATACGCAGTATTTT; J: TRBJ2-3; size: NA; V: TRBV2; D: NA
CDR3: CASVQRGLNEKLFF; DNA: TGTGCCAGCGTGCAAAGAGGACTAAATGAAAAACTGTTTTTT; J: TRBJ1-4; size: NA; V: TRBV7-2; D: NA
CDR3: CAWSVRTPNYGYTF; DNA: TGTGCCTGGAGTGTACGGACACCAAACTATGGCTACACCTTC; J: TRBJ1-2; size: NA; V: TRBV30; D: NA
CDR3: CASSFNSGSEKLFF; DNA: TGTGCCAGCAGCTTTAACTCAGGTTCTGAAAAACTGTTTTTT; J: TRBJ1-4; size: NA; V: TRBV11-2; D: NA
CDR3: CAIRRSGAEAFF; DNA: TGTGCCATCAGGAGGTCAGGGGCTGAAGCTTTCTTT; J: TRBJ1-1; size: NA; V: TRBV10-3; D: NA
CDR3: CASSARGGETQYF; DNA: TGTGCCAGCAGCGCCAGGGGTGGGGAGACCCAGTACTTC; J: TRBJ2-5; size: NA; V: TRBV3-1/TRBV3-2; D: NA
CDR3: CSAYRGLWAEQFF; DNA: TGCAGCGCATACAGGGGACTCTGGGCTGAGCAGTTCTTC; J: TRBJ2-1; size: NA; V: TRBV29-1; D: NA
CDR3: CASSPRGLGLAGVFEQFF; DNA: TGTGCCAGCAGCCCTCGGGGATTGGGACTAGCGGGAGTTTTTGAGCAGTTCTTC; J: TRBJ2-1; size: NA; V: TRBV13; D: TRBD2
CDR3: CASSQRTGSGNTIYF; DNA: TGTGCCAGCAGCCAGAGGACAGGCTCTGGAAACACCATATATTTT; J: TRBJ1-3; size: NA; V: TRBV11-2; D: TRBD1
CDR3: CASSQNSQRNTGELFF; DNA: TGCGCCAGCAGCCAAAACTCTCAACGGAACACCGGGGAGCTGTTTTTT; J: TRBJ2-2; size: once; V: TRBV4-3; D: NA
CDR3: CASSQGAGKSNQPQHF; DNA: TGTGCCAGCAGCCAAGGGGCAGGGAAGAGCAATCAGCCCCAGCATTTT; J: TRBJ1-5; size: few; V: TRBV4-2; D: NA
CDR3: CASSEARGTQYF; DNA: TGTGCCAGCAGTGAGGCGCGCGGCACGCAGTATTTT; J: TRBJ2-3; size: NA; V: TRBV2; D: NA
CDR3: CASSLSGRTEAFF; DNA: TGCGCCAGCAGCTTGTCGGGTCGGACTGAAGCTTTCTTT; J: TRBJ1-1; size: NA; V: TRBV5-1; D: NA
CDR3: CASSLGGEGTGELFF; DNA: TGTGCCAGCAGCTTGGGTGGGGAGGGGACCGGGGAGCTGTTTTTT; J: TRBJ2-2; size: NA; V: TRBV5-4; D: TRBD2
CDR3: CASSTWTGNGYTF; DNA: TGTGCCAGCAGCACATGGACAGGGAACGGCTACACCTTC; J: TRBJ1-2; size: NA; V: TRBV7-9; D: TRBD1
CDR3: CASGLPRQGGSYEQYF; DNA: TGTGCTAGTGGTTTGCCCAGACAGGGGGGGTCCTACGAGCAGTACTTC; J: TRBJ2-7; size: NA; V: TRBV12-5; D: TRBD1
CDR3: CASSPLSGSSYEQYF; DNA: TGTGCCAGCAGCCCACTTAGCGGGAGCTCCTACGAGCAGTACTTC; J: TRBJ2-7; size: NA; V: TRBV5-6; D: TRBD2
CDR3: CASTPGPTEAFF; DNA: TGTGCCAGCACTCCGGGTCCCACTGAAGCTTTCTTT; J: TRBJ1-1; size: NA; V: TRBV12-3/TRBV12-4; D: NA
CDR3: CASSVPDTTYEQYF; DNA: TGTGCCAGCAGCGTACCGGACACCACCTACGAGCAGTACTTC; J: TRBJ2-7; size: NA; V: TRBV5-6; D: NA